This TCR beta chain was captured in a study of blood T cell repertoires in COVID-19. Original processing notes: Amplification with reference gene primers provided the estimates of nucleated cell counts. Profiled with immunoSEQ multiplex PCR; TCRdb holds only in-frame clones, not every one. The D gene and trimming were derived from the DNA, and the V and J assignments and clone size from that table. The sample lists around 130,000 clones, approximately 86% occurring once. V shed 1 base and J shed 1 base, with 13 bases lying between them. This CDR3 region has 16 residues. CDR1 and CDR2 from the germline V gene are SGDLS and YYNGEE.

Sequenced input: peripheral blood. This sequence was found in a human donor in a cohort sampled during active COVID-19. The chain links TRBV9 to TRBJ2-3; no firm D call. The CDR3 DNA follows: TGTGCCAGCAGCGTATATGCCCGATCGGGCACAGATACGCAGTATTTT. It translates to CASSVYARSGTDTQYF.